Presented here are 23 T cell receptor beta chains from one specimen sequenced in a study of blood T cell repertoires in COVID-19. Method: immunoSEQ multiplex PCR; TCRdb's copy keeps in-frame clones and lacks some. Of roughly 330,000 clones listed, roughly 85% were seen once; the top ten hold around 6%. What was sequenced was PBMCs or T cells enriched from blood (not recorded which). The origin of the receptors is a woman aged 30 to 39 who had recovered from COVID-19.

The genes are TRBV6-5 and TRBJ1-2; D is unclear. Trimming removed 5 bases at V and 8 bases at J, with 9 bases between. From germline, CDR1 is MNHEY and CDR2 SVGAGI. The CDR3 covers 11 residues. The CDR3 is CASSNGGGYTF. The CDR3 DNA reads as TGTGCCAGCAGTAACGGCGGGGGCTACACCTTC.

The chain uses TRBV25-1 and TRBJ2-7; D perhaps matches TRBD1 (5 bases). Germline V CDR1 and CDR2: MGHDK, SYGVNS. Trimming shortened V by 3 bases and J by 2 bases, and 14 bases separated the two germline ends. This CDR3 spans 15 amino acids. In nucleotides, the CDR3 is TGTGCCAGCAGTGATGCAGGGCGACCACCCTACGAGCAGTACTTC. Protein: CASSDAGRPPYEQYF.

The V gene is TRBV7-9, the J gene TRBJ1-4; no definite D call. CDR1 and CDR2 from the germline V gene are SEHNR and FQNEAQ (reference sequence). The V and J ends lost 3 bases and 0 bases respectively, with 8 bases between them. The CDR3 runs to 15 residues. The CDR3 DNA reads TGTGCCAGCAGCTTGGTGGCCCCAACTAATGAAAAACTGTTTTTT. Protein product: CASSLVAPTNEKLFF.

The V and J genes are TRBV7-2 and TRBJ1-2; tentatively, D is TRBD1 (5 bases). CDR1 is SGHTA, CDR2 FQGNSA, per germline. This CDR3 contains 13 residues. V lost 2 bases to trimming and J lost 4 bases, with 8 bases between them. CDR3 sequence reads: CASSLWQGYGYTF. The CDR3 nucleotides read TGTGCCAGCAGCTTATGGCAGGGCTATGGCTACACCTTC.

V and J are TRBV5-8 and TRBJ2-2; D remains unclear. Trimming cost V 0 bases and J 1 base, with 7 bases left between them. Germline lookup yields CDR1 SGHTS and CDR2 YDEGEE. CDR3 size: 15 residues. As DNA, the CDR3 is TGTGCCAGCAGCTTGGTCCAGGAGAACACCGGGGAGCTGTTTTTT. Its translation: CASSLVQENTGELFF. The whole variable domain, filled in from reference TRBV5-8 and TRBJ2-2, reads EAGVTQSPTHLIKTRGQQATLRCSPISGHTSVYWYQQALGLGLQFLLWYDEGEERNRGNFPPRFSGRQFPNYSSELNVNALELEDSALYLCASSLVQENTGELFFGEGSRLTVL.

The V gene is TRBV19, the J gene TRBJ2-2, with TRBD2 matching 11 bases. CDR1 and CDR2 from the germline V gene are LNHDA and SQIVND (reference sequence). Trimming removed 11 bases from V and 4 bases from J; junction bases left unmatched: 12. The CDR3 consists of 16 residues. The CDR3 is CASGASGGTITGELFF. The CDR3 region has the DNA TGTGCCTCGGGGGCTAGCGGGGGGACCATCACCGGGGAGCTGTTTTTT.

The genes are TRBV3-1 (or the pseudogene TRBV3-2) and TRBJ2-5, with 8 bases aligning to TRBD2. V was clipped by 1 base and J by 5 bases; unmatched bases: 9. The CDR3 is made up of 16 amino acids. Germline loops: CDR1 LGHDT, CDR2 YNNKEL (reference sequence). The chain's CDR3 is CASSQVFGGVGETQYF. CDR3 nucleotides: TGTGCCAGCAGCCAAGTGTTCGGGGGGGTCGGGGAGACCCAGTACTTC.

The table lists this clone with a count of one. The genes are TRBV7-9 and TRBJ2-3; weak D call: TRBD1 (6 bases). This CDR3 comprises 16 residues. Germline CDR1 and CDR2: SEHNR and FQNEAQ (reference sequence). Between the trimmed V and J ends, which lost 5 bases and 2 bases, there was a span of 17 bases. As DNA, the CDR3 is TGTGCCAGCAGCCCCACCTCCGGGACAACCACAGATACGCAGTATTTT. Protein: CASSPTSGTTTDTQYF. The full variable domain, with the rest looked up from reference TRBV7-9 and TRBJ2-3, is DTGVSQNPRHKITKRGQNVTFRCDPISEHNRLYWYRQTLGQGPEFLTYFQNEAQLEKSRLLSDRFSAERPKGSFSTLEIQRTEQGDSAMYLCASSPTSGTTTDTQYFGPGTRLTVL.

This clone showed up just a few times. The chain joins TRBV13 to TRBJ2-1; weak D call: TRBD1 (6 bases). The CDR3 is made up of 12 amino acids. In germline, CDR1 is PRHDT, CDR2 FYEKMQ (reference sequence). V gave up 3 bases and J gave up 8 bases, with 8 bases separating them. Here the CDR3 DNA reads TGTGCCAGCAGCTTCAGGGGATATGAGCAGTTCTTC. It is translated as CASSFRGYEQFF.

The gene calls are TRBV7-6 and TRBJ2-5; the match to TRBD1 covers 7 bases. CDR1 is SGHVS and CDR2 is FNYEAQ in the germline V gene. V lost 1 base, J lost 1 base, and 3 bases stayed unmatched. The CDR3 is 15 residues long. CDR3 nucleotides: TGTGCCAGCAGCTTAGTGGACAGGATCCAAGAGACCCAGTACTTC. This codes for CASSLVDRIQETQYF.

V gene TRBV9 combines with J gene TRBJ2-1; D not resolved. This CDR3 has 14 amino acids. Trimming cost V 4 bases and J 4 bases, with 12 bases left between them. In germline, CDR1 is SGDLS, CDR2 YYNGEE. The CDR3 spells CASSSNNVYNEQFF. The CDR3 DNA reads TGTGCCAGCAGCTCAAACAACGTGTACAATGAGCAGTTCTTC.

V usage is TRBV15 and J usage is TRBJ1-6; TRBD1 aligns across 11 bases. V gave up 6 bases and J gave up 10 bases; unmatched junction bases: 5. The germline V gene has CDR1 LNHNV and CDR2 YYDKDF (reference sequence). The CDR3 covers 14 residues. The CDR3 is CATSTGQGVSPLHF. The CDR3, as DNA: TGTGCCACCAGTACGGGACAGGGGGTCTCACCCCTCCACTTT.

The gene calls are TRBV14 and TRBJ1-1, with D possibly matching TRBD1 (6 bases). The CDR3 runs 13 residues. The V end was cut by 2 bases, the J end by 12 bases, with 16 bases between. Germline V gene lookup returns CDR1 SGHDN and CDR2 FVKESK. The chain's CDR3 is CASSQYQQGLSFF. In nucleotides, the CDR3 is TGTGCCAGCAGCCAATACCAACAGGGCCTGTCTTTCTTT.

The genes are TRBV18 and TRBJ1-1, with TRBD1 matching 7 bases. The CDR3 covers 14 residues. With 3 bases clipped from V and 5 bases from J, the junction kept 6 bases outside the gene matches. CDR1 is KGHSH, CDR2 LQKENI, per germline. CDR3 loop: CASSPTGRYTEAFF. The CDR3 DNA reads TGTGCCAGCTCACCGACAGGGAGGTATACTGAAGCTTTCTTT.

The rearrangement links TRBV7-3 to TRBJ1-2; TRBD1 is a possible D gene (5 bases). The germline V and J ends were trimmed by 5 bases and 8 bases, with 15 bases remaining between them. Germline V gives CDR1 SGHTA, CDR2 FQGTGA. The CDR3 runs 13 residues. CDR3 DNA: TGTGCCAGCAGCCCCGGGGGGGGTGGAGGCTACACCTTC. This encodes CASSPGGGGGYTF.

The chain uses TRBV5-3 and TRBJ1-4; D is perhaps TRBD1 (6 bases). TRBV5-3 is classed as an ORF, of uncertain function. The CDR3 extends over 19 amino acids. Trimming took off 4 bases at V and 7 bases at J, with 29 bases between the two ends. CDR3 in DNA: TGTGCCAGAAGCGGGGCACCGGGACAAGACCAGGGAGCCACTGAAAAACTGTTTTTT. It specifies CARSGAPGQDQGATEKLFF.

The rearrangement links TRBV14 to TRBJ2-2, with 7 nucleotides matching TRBD2. Germline assignment: CDR1 SGHDN and CDR2 FVKESK. The length of the CDR3 is 16 residues. V trimming: 1 base; J trimming: 1 base; junction bases outside the gene matches: 3. This CDR3 is CASSQGEGMNTGELFF. The CDR3 DNA is TGTGCCAGCAGCCAAGGGGAGGGAATGAACACCGGGGAGCTGTTTTTT.

The chain recombines TRBV7-2 with TRBJ2-1, with TRBD2 matching over 8 bases. V was clipped by 5 bases and J by 4 bases; unmatched bases: 7. The length of the CDR3 is 15 residues. Looked up from germline, CDR1 is SGHTA and CDR2 is FQGNSA. CDR3 in amino acids: CASSPPGGPYNEQFF. The CDR3, as DNA: TGTGCCAGCAGCCCCCCGGGGGGGCCGTACAATGAGCAGTTCTTC.

The rearrangement uses TRBV4-2 and TRBJ2-1; possibly TRBD1 for D (6 bases). Looked up from germline, CDR1 is LGHNA and CDR2 is YNFKEQ. V lost 5 bases and J lost 5, with 10 bases in between. The CDR3 covers 13 residues. The CDR3 is CASSAQGNNEQFF. CDR3 bases: TGTGCCAGCAGCGCCCAGGGGAACAATGAGCAGTTCTTC.

This clone was seen a few times. The chain uses TRBV9 and TRBJ1-6; TRBD1 aligns across 9 bases. V was clipped by 4 bases and J by 7 bases; unmatched bases: 3. Germline CDR1 reads SGDLS; CDR2 reads YYNGEE. The CDR3 runs to 14 residues. CDR3 region: CASSLGTGNSPLHF. CDR3 nucleotides: TGTGCCAGCAGCCTTGGGACAGGGAATTCACCCCTCCACTTT.

The chain is built from TRBV25-1 and TRBJ1-2; no firm D call. CDR3 length equals 11 residues. The V end lost 6 bases, the J end lost 3 bases, and 5 bases lay between the germline ends. Germline V gene lookup returns CDR1 MGHDK and CDR2 SYGVNS. In DNA, the CDR3 is TGTGCCAGCAGACTCGACTATGGCTACACCTTC. Translated: CASRLDYGYTF.

For this clone: An end of the junction differs from the germline gene, which may be a read error. The chain combines TRBV7-7 with TRBJ1-3, with D hard to call. CDR1 and CDR2 (germline): SSHAT, FNYEAQ (reference sequence). There are 17 residues in the CDR3. The DNA for the CDR3 is TGTGCTAGCAGCTTAGCGCCTCCGGGTCACTCTGGAAACACCATATATTTT. The encoded protein is CASSLAPPGHSGNTIYF.

The chain uses TRBV19 and TRBJ1-1; no clear D gene. Germline V gene data show CDR1 as LNHDA and CDR2 as SQIVND (reference sequence). The CDR3 consists of 14 residues. V gave up 3 bases and J gave up 2 bases, with 10 bases separating them. The CDR3 DNA reads TGTGCCAGTAGTATTGCCACAGCAAACACTGAAGCTTTCTTT. It translates to CASSIATANTEAFF. The full variable domain, completed using reference TRBV19 and TRBJ1-1, is DGGITQSPKYLFRKEGQNVTLSCEQNLNHDAMYWYRQDPGQGLRLIYYSQIVNDFQKGDIAEGYSVSREKKESFPLTVTSAQKNPTAFYLCASSIATANTEAFFGQGTRLTVV.